One sample yielded the 21 T cell receptor beta chains listed below, sequenced in a study of T cells in Graves' hyperthyroidism and ophthalmopathy. RNA transcripts gave rise to amplified TCR beta CDR3 regions. TCR CDR3 underwent first-round RT-PCR with the HTBI primer set. MiXCR, applied by TCRdb to the multiplex PCR reads, yields one record per CDR3 protein. This table has some 350,000 distinct CDR3 sequences, around 15% appearing once. Specimen: blood. The receptors stem from a woman aged 60-70 years with Graves' ophthalmopathy.

This clonotype has more than one count but fewer than ten. The J gene is TRBJ2-3, the V gene TRBV29-1; D is ambiguous. The V gene lost 8 bases and the J gene lost 0 bases, with 6 bases spanning the gap. The CDR3 totals 11 residues. Germline CDR1 is SQVTM and CDR2 is ANQGSEA. The CDR3 loop is CSLGSTDTQYF. CDR3 nucleotides: TGCAGCCTGGGAAGCACAGATACGCAGTATTTT.

This clonotype was counted at least ten times. V usage is TRBV6-5 and J usage is TRBJ2-1; 14 bases align to TRBD2. The CDR3 has 21 amino acids. With 0 bases clipped from V and 9 bases from J, the junction kept 19 bases outside the gene matches. The V gene's germline CDR1 is MNHEY and CDR2 SVGAGI. CDR3 nucleotide sequence: TGTGCCAGCAGTTACTCGAGAAGGGCGAACCTAGGGACTAGCGGGAGCGGTGAGCAGTTCTTC. Translated: CASSYSRRANLGTSGSGEQFF.

CDR3 loop: CASSRDRGGTQYF. For the CDR3, the DNA is TGTGCCAGCAGTCGGGACAGGGGGGGGACCCAGTACTTC. The chain is built from TRBV6-2 or TRBV6-3 and TRBJ2-5; 11 positions agree with TRBD1. The CDR3 length is 13 residues. V was pared by 5 bases and J by 7 bases, with 3 bases of the junction left unmatched. Germline-derived CDR1 and CDR2 are MNHEY and SVGEGT.

The rearrangement links TRBV9 to TRBJ2-7; D may be TRBD2 (6 bases). V was cut by 0 bases and J by 0 bases, with 7 bases left in between. Germline V gene data show CDR1 as SGDLS and CDR2 as YYNGEE. The CDR3 is 14 residues long. The chain's CDR3 is CASSVDGSSYEQYF. The CDR3 DNA reads TGTGCCAGCAGCGTAGACGGGAGCTCCTACGAGCAGTACTTC. The full variable domain, rest sourced from reference TRBV9 and TRBJ2-7, is DSGVTQTPKHLITATGQRVTLRCSPRSGDLSVYWYQQSLDQGLQFLIQYYNGEERAKGNILERFSAQQFPDLHSELNLSSLELGDSALYFCASSVDGSSYEQYFGPGTRLTVT.

This clonotype came up many times. The chain combines TRBV28 with TRBJ1-6, with D possibly matching TRBD1 (6 bases). Trimming removed 1 base from V and 6 bases from J, with 10 bases in between. The CDR3 contains 15 residues. The germline CDR1 and CDR2 sequences are MDHEN and SYDVKM. CDR3 protein: CASSLYSGVNSPLHF. The CDR3 DNA sequence: TGTGCCAGCAGTTTATACTCAGGGGTTAATTCACCCCTCCACTTT.

The chain couples TRBV24-1 to TRBJ2-2; D remains unclear. Per germline, CDR1 KGHDR and CDR2 SFDVKD. Between the trimmed V and J ends, which lost 1 base and 3 bases, there was a span of 5 bases. There are 14 residues in the CDR3. This chain's CDR3 is CATSDFGDTGELFF. The CDR3, as DNA: TGTGCCACCAGTGATTTTGGGGACACCGGGGAGCTGTTTTTT.

This clonotype was detected ten times or more. This chain links TRBV6-2 or TRBV6-3 with TRBJ2-1; 14 bases line up with TRBD2. The trim removed 8 bases at V and 0 bases at J, leaving 6 bases unmatched. Germline lookup yields CDR1 MNHEY and CDR2 SVGEGT. The CDR3 sequence is 17 residues long. Here the CDR3 reads CASQRGTSGSSYNEQFF. In DNA, the CDR3 is TGTGCCAGCCAACGGGGGACTAGCGGGAGCTCCTACAATGAGCAGTTCTTC.

The gene calls are TRBV28 and TRBJ2-5; 7 nucleotides line up with TRBD1. Trimming at V came to 7 bases and at J to 9 bases, leaving 5 bases not matched to a gene. The CDR3 covers 11 residues. Germline loops: CDR1 MDHEN, CDR2 SYDVKM. The CDR3: CASKSQGPQYF. CDR3 bases: TGTGCCAGCAAATCACAGGGGCCCCAGTACTTC.

This clonotype was observed a handful of times. This rearrangement joins TRBV5-1 to TRBJ2-3; 7 bases map to TRBD2. Per germline, CDR1 SGHRS and CDR2 YFSETQ. The CDR3 spans 16 residues. The ends lost 0 bases at V and 3 bases at J; junction bases unmatched: 7. The CDR3: CASSLEGREWTDTQYF. In DNA form, the CDR3 reads TGCGCCAGCAGCTTGGAGGGGCGGGAGTGGACAGATACGCAGTATTTT.

The CDR3 loop is CARGHREGPEQYF. For the CDR3, the DNA is TGTGCCAGGGGCCACCGGGAGGGTCCCGAGCAGTACTTC. This chain links TRBV2 with TRBJ2-7, with 8 positions matching TRBD2. The V gene's germline CDR1 is SNHLY and CDR2 FYNNEI. V was pared by 9 bases and J by 6 bases, with 10 bases of the junction left unmatched. The CDR3 contains 13 residues. Variable domain in full (rest from reference TRBV2 and TRBJ2-7): EPEVTQTPSHQVTQMGQEVILRCVPISNHLYFYWYRQILGQKVEFLVSFYNNEISEKSEIFDDQFSVERPDGSNFTLKIRSTKLEDSAMYFCARGHREGPEQYFGPGTRLTVT.

This clonotype was seen many times. This sequence joins TRBV20-1 and TRBJ2-7; 8 bases agree with TRBD1. Germline CDR1 and CDR2: DFQATT and SNEGSKA (reference sequence). Trimming at V came to 7 bases and at J to 1 base, leaving 0 bases not matched to a gene. The length of the CDR3 is 11 residues. The CDR3 here is CSGQGSYEQYF. The CDR3 DNA reads TGCAGTGGACAGGGGTCCTACGAGCAGTACTTC.

This clonotype was recorded a few times. The chain employs TRBV28 and TRBJ2-1, with 10 bases fitting TRBD2. Germline V gene sequence: CDR1 MDHEN, CDR2 SYDVKM. Trimming cost V 7 bases and J 15 bases; bases outside gene matches: 6. The CDR3 loop spans 11 amino acids. The CDR3 nucleotides are TGTGCCAGCACTAGCGGGGGCGACAGGTTCTTC. Amino acid sequence: CASTSGGDRFF.

The table lists this clonotype with many counts. The chain's CDR3 is CASSSRTGNSPLHF. CDR3 DNA: TGTGCCAGCAGTTCCCGGACGGGCAATTCACCCCTCCACTTT. The chain employs TRBV6-1 and TRBJ1-6, with D hard to call. The CDR3 length is 14 residues. Trimming pared 5 bases from V and 7 bases from J, leaving 12 bases between. Germline CDR1 MNHNS, CDR2 SASEGT.

This sequence joins TRBV18 and TRBJ2-4, with 8 bases fitting TRBD2. The junction had 16 bases not matched to a gene; V was cut back by 3 bases and J by 9 bases. The CDR3 is 17 amino acids. CDR1 KGHSH and CDR2 LQKENI come from the germline V gene. Here the CDR3 reads CASSPASGSGIGVIQYF. The CDR3 DNA is TGTGCCAGCTCACCTGCGTCGGGTAGCGGGATAGGAGTCATTCAGTACTTC.

The chain is built from TRBV28 and TRBJ1-1; perhaps TRBD1 as D (6 bases). V was clipped by 8 bases and J by 2 bases, with 18 bases between them. There are 15 residues in the CDR3. Germline values: CDR1 MDHEN, CDR2 SYDVKM. The CDR3 loop reads CASRAPGTINTEAFF. CDR3 in DNA: TGTGCCAGCCGGGCCCCCGGGACAATTAACACTGAAGCTTTCTTT.

This clonotype was detected ten times or more. The chain combines TRBV20-1 with TRBJ2-5; D not resolved. The CDR3 has 13 residues. The V end was cut by 3 bases, the J end by 7 bases, with 15 bases between. Germline CDR1 reads DFQATT; CDR2 reads SNEGSKA (reference sequence). The DNA for the CDR3 is TGCAGTGCTAGTGGGGTGGGTCGAGGGACCCAGTACTTC. Amino acid sequence: CSASGVGRGTQYF.

This chain uses TRBV30 with TRBJ1-1; a weak D match, TRBD1 (5 bases). V was shortened by 0 bases and J by 0 bases, with 17 bases between the two germline ends. The germline V gene encodes CDR1 GTSNPN and CDR2 SVGIG (reference sequence). This CDR3 has 17 amino acids. CDR3 nucleotide sequence: TGTGCCTGGAGTGTGGAGGAAGGGGTGAGGATGAACACTGAAGCTTTCTTT. Translated, it gives CAWSVEEGVRMNTEAFF.

This clonotype was recorded at least ten times. This chain connects TRBV12-5 to TRBJ2-1; 8 bases align to TRBD2. Trimming at V came to 3 bases and at J to 1 base, leaving 14 bases not matched to a gene. This CDR3 has 19 amino acids. The germline CDR1 and CDR2 sequences are LGHNT and FRNRAP. CDR3 amino acids: CASGLVGFGLAESYNEQFF. The CDR3 DNA reads as TGTGCTAGTGGTTTAGTGGGATTCGGACTAGCAGAATCCTACAATGAGCAGTTCTTC.

This clonotype was detected only a few times. The genes are TRBV7-8 and TRBJ1-5; D is uncertain. The length of the CDR3 is 14 residues. Trimming removed 1 base from V and 7 bases from J, with 11 bases in between. Germline CDR1 is SGHVS and CDR2 is FQNEAQ. The CDR3 loop reads CASSLGGPEQPQHF. In DNA form, the CDR3 reads TGTGCCAGCAGCTTAGGAGGGCCGGAACAGCCCCAGCATTTT. Variable domain in full (rest from reference TRBV7-8 and TRBJ1-5): GAGVSQSPRYKVAKRGQDVALRCDPISGHVSLFWYQQALGQGPEFLTYFQNEAQLDKSGLPSDRFFAERPEGSVSTLKIQRTQQEDSAVYLCASSLGGPEQPQHFGDGTRLSIL.

This clonotype came up many times. This chain uses TRBV20-1 with TRBJ2-1; the D call may be TRBD1 or TRBD2 (6 bases each). From germline, CDR1 is DFQATT and CDR2 SNEGSKA (reference sequence). The V gene lost 5 bases and the J gene lost 5 bases, with 16 bases spanning the gap. This CDR3 is 14 amino acids long. CDR3: CSAQRGAADNEQFF. The CDR3 nucleotides are TGCAGTGCTCAGAGGGGGGCTGCCGACAATGAGCAGTTCTTC.

In its sample, this clonotype was seen many times. J is TRBJ2-3 and V is TRBV28; no clear D gene. The CDR3 length is 12 residues. Germline V lookup: CDR1 MDHEN, CDR2 SYDVKM. Trimming shortened V by 5 bases and J by 6 bases, and 9 bases separated the two germline ends. CDR3 DNA: TGTGCCAGCAGTACGAATTTGGATACGCAGTATTTT. This translates into CASSTNLDTQYF.